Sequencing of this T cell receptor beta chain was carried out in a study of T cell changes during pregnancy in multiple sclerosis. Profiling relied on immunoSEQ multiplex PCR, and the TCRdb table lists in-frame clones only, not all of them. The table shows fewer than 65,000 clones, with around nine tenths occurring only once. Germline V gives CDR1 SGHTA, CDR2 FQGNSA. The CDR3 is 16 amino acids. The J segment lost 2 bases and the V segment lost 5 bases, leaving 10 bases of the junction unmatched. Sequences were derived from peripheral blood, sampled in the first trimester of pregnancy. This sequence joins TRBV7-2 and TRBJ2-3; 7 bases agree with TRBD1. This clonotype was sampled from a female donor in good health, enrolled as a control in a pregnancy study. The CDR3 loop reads CASSPIGTGDTDTQYF. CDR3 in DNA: TGTGCCAGCAGCCCAATCGGAACAGGGGACACAGATACGCAGTATTTT.